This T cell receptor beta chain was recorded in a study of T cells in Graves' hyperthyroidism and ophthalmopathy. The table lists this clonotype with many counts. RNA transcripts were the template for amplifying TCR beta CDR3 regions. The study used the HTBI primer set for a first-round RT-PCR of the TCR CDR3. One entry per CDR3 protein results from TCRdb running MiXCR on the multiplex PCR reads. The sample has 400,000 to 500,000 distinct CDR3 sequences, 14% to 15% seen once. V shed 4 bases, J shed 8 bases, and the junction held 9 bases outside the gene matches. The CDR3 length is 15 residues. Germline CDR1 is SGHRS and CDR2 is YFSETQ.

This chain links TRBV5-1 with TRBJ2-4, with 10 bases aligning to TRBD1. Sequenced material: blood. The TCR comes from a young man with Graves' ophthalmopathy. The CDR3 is CASSPGQGLSDIQYF. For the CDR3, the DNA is TGCGCCAGCAGCCCGGGACAGGGGCTCAGTGACATTCAGTACTTC.